This entry describes one T cell receptor (beta chain). CDR1 is SNHLY and CDR2 is FYNNEI in the germline V gene. V was clipped by 6 bases and J by 3 bases; unmatched bases: 10. This CDR3 comprises 15 residues. The data were taken from a study of blood T cell repertoires in COVID-19. On the study more broadly: Sites across the United States, Italy and Spain contributed samples from acute and convalescent COVID-19.

The data were produced by immunoSEQ multiplex PCR, yet TCRdb's version contains in-frame clones alone and is incomplete. This table holds some 240,000 clones, 84% found once. This TCR was recovered from a woman in her 40s who had recovered from COVID-19. The material sequenced was peripheral blood. V gene TRBV2 combines with J gene TRBJ1-2; 7 bases are shared with TRBD1. Here the CDR3 reads CASSLSRTGDYGYTF. CDR3 coding DNA: TGTGCCAGCAGCCTCTCTCGGACAGGAGACTATGGCTACACCTTC.